This TCR beta chain derives from a study of T cell responses to AZD1222 COVID-19 vaccine. Study-level findings and limits: No day 14 peak samples; only post-peak repertoires were characterized. Spike-specific TCR repertoires showed rising breadth and depth after two AZD1222 doses. Females made up more of the donors, who were largely white British, and clonal diversity may have come out too low.

This clone came up once. Its matching antigen is unknown. Sequenced by immunoSEQ multiplex PCR; TCRdb stores in-frame clones only, minus some. The sample comprises 100,000 to 150,000 clones, around 92% of which are singletons, and around 1.5% rests with the top ten. The length of the CDR3 is 14 residues. V dropped 6 bases and J dropped 7 bases, with 19 bases sitting between them. From germline, CDR1 is LNHDA and CDR2 SQIVND (reference sequence). The sample consisted of peripheral blood, taken on day 0 of AZD1222 vaccination. The receptor comes from an adult in good health. The chain recombines TRBV19 with TRBJ2-7, with D possibly being TRBD2 (6 bases). CDR3 bases: TGTGCCAGTAGCCACTCCCCCGGGAGTAGAGAGCAGTACTTC. It encodes CASSHSPGSREQYF.